This record looks at one TCR beta chain sequence and its context. This sample was included in a study of blood T cell repertoires in COVID-19. Study-level background: The samples span acute and convalescent COVID-19 from the United States, Italy and Spain. Sources were T cells, B-cell-depleted T cells, or PBMCs; the material itself was cDNA or gDNA.

Per the study methods: Amplification from reference gene primers served as the basis for estimated nucleated cell counts. Some clones are missing from TCRdb's copy, which holds only in-frame ones; the method was immunoSEQ multiplex PCR. Clonal size and the V and J genes are those of that table, whereas D and trimming came from the DNA. The table has approximately 100,000 clones, over 70% seen once. Germline CDR1 reads LNHDA; CDR2 reads SQIVND (reference sequence). With 4 bases removed from V and 3 bases from J, the gap between germline ends came to 9 bases. The CDR3 has 13 amino acids. The sequencing input was peripheral blood. The clonotype originates from a woman older than 75 with acute or convalescent COVID-19. J is TRBJ2-5 and V is TRBV19, with a tentative D call TRBD2 (5 bases). The CDR3 coding sequence is TGTGCCAGTAGTACCGCCGGGAAAGAGACCCAGTACTTC. This codes for CASSTAGKETQYF.